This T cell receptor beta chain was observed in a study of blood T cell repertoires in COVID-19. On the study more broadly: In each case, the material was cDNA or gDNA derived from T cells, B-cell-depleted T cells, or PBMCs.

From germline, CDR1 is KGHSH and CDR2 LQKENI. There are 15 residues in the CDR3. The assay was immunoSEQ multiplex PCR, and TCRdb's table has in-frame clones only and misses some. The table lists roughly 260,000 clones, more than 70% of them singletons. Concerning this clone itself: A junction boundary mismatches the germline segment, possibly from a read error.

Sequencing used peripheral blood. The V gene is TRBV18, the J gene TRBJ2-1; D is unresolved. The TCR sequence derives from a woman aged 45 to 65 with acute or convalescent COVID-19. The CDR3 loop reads CASSPPIADYSEQFF. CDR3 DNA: TGTGCCAGCTCACCACCGATCGCCGATTACAGTGAGCAGTTCTTC.